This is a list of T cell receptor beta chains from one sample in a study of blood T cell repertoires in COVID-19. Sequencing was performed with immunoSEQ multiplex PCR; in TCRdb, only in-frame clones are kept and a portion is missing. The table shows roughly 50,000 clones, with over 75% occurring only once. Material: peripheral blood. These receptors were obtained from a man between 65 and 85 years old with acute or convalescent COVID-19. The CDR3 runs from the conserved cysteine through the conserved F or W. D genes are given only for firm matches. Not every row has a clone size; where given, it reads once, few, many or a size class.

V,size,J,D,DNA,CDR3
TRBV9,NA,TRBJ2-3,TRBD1,TGTGCCAGCAGCGTAGGGGGACAGGGGTTAGATACGCAGTATTTT,CASSVGGQGLDTQYF
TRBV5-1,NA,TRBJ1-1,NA,TGCGCCAGCAGCTTGTCAGGGCGTGAAGCTTTCTTT,CASSLSGREAFF
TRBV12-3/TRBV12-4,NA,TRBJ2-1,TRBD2,TGTGCCAGCAGGCCGGGACTAGCGGGGGGGCAGTTCTTC,CASRPGLAGGQFF
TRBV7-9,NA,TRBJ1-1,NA,TGTGCCAGCAGCTCTGATCCGGTGAACACTGAAGCTTTCTTT,CASSSDPVNTEAFF
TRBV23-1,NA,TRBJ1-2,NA,TGCGCCAGCAGTCAATCCCGACACTCTAACTATGGCTACACCTTC,CASSQSRHSNYGYTF
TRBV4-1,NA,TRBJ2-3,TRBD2,TGCGCCAGCAGCCCATTAGCGGGGGGCACAGATACGCAGTATTTT,CASSPLAGGTDTQYF
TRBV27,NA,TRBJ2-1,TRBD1,TGTGCCAGCAGTTTCGCAGGGGGCAACGATGAGCAGTTCTTC,CASSFAGGNDEQFF
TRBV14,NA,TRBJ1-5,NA,TGTGCCAGCAGCCAAGTTCCATGCGGAGATAGCAATCAGCCCCAGCATTTT,CASSQVPCGDSNQPQHF
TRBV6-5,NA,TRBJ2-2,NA,TGTGCCAGCAGTTACTCGAGAGGCAGGGGCACCGGGGAGCTGTTTTTT,CASSYSRGRGTGELFF
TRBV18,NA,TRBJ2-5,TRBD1,TGTGCCAGCTCTCGTGGACAGGAAGAGACCCAGTACTTC,CASSRGQEETQYF
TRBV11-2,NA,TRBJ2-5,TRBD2,TGTGCCAGCAGCTCCTTTAGCGGGGGGGGAGAAGAGACCCAGTACTTC,CASSSFSGGGEETQYF
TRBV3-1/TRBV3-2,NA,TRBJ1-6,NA,TGTGCCAGCAGCCAATTCAATGGACTTAATTCACCCCTCCACTTT,CASSQFNGLNSPLHF
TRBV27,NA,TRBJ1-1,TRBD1,TGTGCCAGCAGTTTTCTTTTAAGGGGGACAGCGCATGTCGGTGAAGCTTTCTTT,CASSFLLRGTAHVGEAFF
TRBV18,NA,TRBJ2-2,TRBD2,TGTGCCAGCTCACCACCGGGACTAGCGGGGCCACCGAACACCGGGGAGCTGTTTTTT,CASSPPGLAGPPNTGELFF
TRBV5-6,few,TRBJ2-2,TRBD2,TGTGCCAGCAGCCCCCGCTTCTGGGGGGGGTTCGCCGGGGAGCTGTTTTTT,CASSPRFWGGFAGELFF
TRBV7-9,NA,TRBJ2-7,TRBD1,TGTGCCAGCAGCTCGAGTTGGACAGGGCCCTACGAGCAGTACTTC,CASSSSWTGPYEQYF
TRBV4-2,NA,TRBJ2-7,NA,TGTGCCAGCAGCCGACAGGACAGTACCTACGAGCAGTACTTC,CASSRQDSTYEQYF
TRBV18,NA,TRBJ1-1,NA,TGTGCCAGCTCACCGAATACAGGTAACACTGAAGCTTTCTTT,CASSPNTGNTEAFF
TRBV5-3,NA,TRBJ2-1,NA,TGTGCCAGAAGCTTGGGACAGCATATCAATGAGCAGTTCTTC,CARSLGQHINEQFF
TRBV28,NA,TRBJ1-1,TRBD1,TGTGCCAGCAGTCCTCGACAGGGTGAGACTGAAGCTTTCTTT,CASSPRQGETEAFF
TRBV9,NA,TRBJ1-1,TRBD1,TGTGCCAGCAGCGACGGACAGGGAGGGACTGAAGCTTTCTTT,CASSDGQGGTEAFF
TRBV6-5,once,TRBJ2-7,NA,TGTGCCACCTCGGTGAGAGCGGAATACCCCTACGAGCAGTACTTC,CATSVRAEYPYEQYF
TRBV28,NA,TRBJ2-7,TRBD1,TGTGCCAGCAGTTTCCTCCAGGGGGCTTACGAGCAGTACTTC,CASSFLQGAYEQYF
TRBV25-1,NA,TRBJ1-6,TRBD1,TGTGCCAGCAGTAACCGGGACAGGGGTAATTCACCCCTCCACTTT,CASSNRDRGNSPLHF
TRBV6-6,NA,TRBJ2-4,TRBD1,TGTGCTACTCAGGGGGACCTAGCCAAAAACATTCAGTACTTC,CATQGDLAKNIQYF
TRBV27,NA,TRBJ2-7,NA,TGTGCCAGCAGATCCACAGGGATTCAATACTTC,CASRSTGIQYF
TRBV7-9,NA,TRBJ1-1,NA,TGTGCCAGCAGCTTGAGTGGAGGCACTGAAGCTTTCTTT,CASSLSGGTEAFF
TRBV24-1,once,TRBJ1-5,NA,TGTGCCACCAGGGACACAAACTATAGCAATCAGCCCCAGCATTTT,CATRDTNYSNQPQHF
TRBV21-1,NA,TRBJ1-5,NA,TGTGCCAGTCTCTCGTACACGGGTAATCAGCCCCAGCATTTT,CASLSYTGNQPQHF
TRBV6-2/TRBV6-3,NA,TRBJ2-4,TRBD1,TGTGCCAGCAGTTTCGACGAGACAGGGGGTATGGACATTCAGTACTTC,CASSFDETGGMDIQYF
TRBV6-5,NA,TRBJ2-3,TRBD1,TGTGCCATAAAAATGGGACAGCACACAGATACGCAGTATTTT,CAIKMGQHTDTQYF
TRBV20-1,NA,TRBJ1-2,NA,TGCAGTGCTAGAGGGTTGGAGGGCTACACCTTC,CSARGLEGYTF
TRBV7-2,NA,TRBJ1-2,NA,TGTGCCAGCAGGGCTAGTTTCCTGCGAGGTGGCTACACCTTC,CASRASFLRGGYTF
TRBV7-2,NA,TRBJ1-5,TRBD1,TGTGCCAGCAGCTCACGGACAGGAACCAATCAGCCCCAGCATTTT,CASSSRTGTNQPQHF
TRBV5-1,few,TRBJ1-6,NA,TGCGCCAGCAGCCCCTCGGGGAGCTCCTATAATTCACCCCTCCACTTT,CASSPSGSSYNSPLHF
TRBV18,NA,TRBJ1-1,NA,TGTGCCAGCTCACCACCGGAAGGGGGGGCCTCAGCTTTCTTT,CASSPPEGGASAFF
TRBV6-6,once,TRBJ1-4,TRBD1,TGTGCCAGCAGGGGACAGGGAAATGAAAAACTGTTTTTT,CASRGQGNEKLFF
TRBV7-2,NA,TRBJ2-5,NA,TGTGCCAGCAGCTTAGGCGCAGGGGAAGAGACCCAGTACTTC,CASSLGAGEETQYF
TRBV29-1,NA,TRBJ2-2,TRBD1,TGCAGCGTTGGACAGGGGAGCACCGGGGAGCTGTTTTTT,CSVGQGSTGELFF
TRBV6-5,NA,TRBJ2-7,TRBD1,TGTGCCAGCAGTAAAACAGGGGACGAGCAGTACTTC,CASSKTGDEQYF
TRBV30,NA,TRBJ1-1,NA,TGTGCCTGGAGCGGGACTGGGAACACTGAAGCTTTCTTT,CAWSGTGNTEAFF
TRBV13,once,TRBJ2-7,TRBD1,TGTGCCAGCAGCCCGGGGACAGGGCAGTACTTC,CASSPGTGQYF
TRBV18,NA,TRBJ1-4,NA,TGTGCCAGCTCATCAATCCAGGGGTTAGCTAATGAAAAACTGTTTTTT,CASSSIQGLANEKLFF
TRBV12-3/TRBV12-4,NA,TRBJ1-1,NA,TGTGCCAGCAGTTTCACCAACAGAGCTTTCTTT,CASSFTNRAFF
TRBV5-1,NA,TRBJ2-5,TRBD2,TGCGCCAGCAGCTCCTTAGCGGGGGCCCCTCAAGAGACCCAGTACTTC,CASSSLAGAPQETQYF
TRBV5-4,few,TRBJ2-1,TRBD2,TGTGCCAGCAGCCGCTCTGGGGCGGGGGGGCCCTACAATGAGCAGTTCTTC,CASSRSGAGGPYNEQFF
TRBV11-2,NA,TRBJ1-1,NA,TGTGCCAGCAGCTCCCGTGAAGCTTTCTTT,CASSSREAFF